These 27 T cell receptor beta chains originate from one sample sequenced in a study of cytotoxic CD8 clonotypes in ibrutinib-treated CLL. Clones were read by immunoSEQ multiplex PCR, and TCRdb kept only the in-frame ones, dropping some. Of about 300,000 clones listed, about 64% were seen once; the top ten hold about 5.9%. The input for sequencing was PBMCs, taken after 36 months of ibrutinib treatment. The receptors come from a human donor with chronic lymphocytic leukemia.

This chain joins TRBV6-6 and TRBJ1-5; D unresolved. The CDR3 runs 13 residues. V shed 1 base and J shed 4 bases, with 5 bases lying between them. Germline V gene data show CDR1 as MNHNY and CDR2 as SVGAGI (reference sequence). The CDR3 coding sequence is TGTGCCAGCAGTTACTGGGATAATCAGCCCCAGCATTTT. It codes for CASSYWDNQPQHF.

This clone was picked up one time. The rearrangement uses TRBV4-1 and TRBJ1-1, with TRBD1 identical over 7 bases. Losses at the gene ends were 4 bases for V and 0 bases for J; bases not matched to a gene: 8. The CDR3 runs 16 residues. In germline, CDR1 is MGHRA, CDR2 YSYEKL. The chain's CDR3 is CASSRGPGGMNTEAFF. The CDR3 DNA follows: TGCGCCAGCAGCCGGGGACCAGGGGGGATGAACACTGAAGCTTTCTTT.

The chain employs TRBV18 and TRBJ2-1; D possibly corresponds to TRBD2 (6 bases). Germline V gene data show CDR1 as KGHSH and CDR2 as LQKENI. The CDR3 loop spans 14 amino acids. V was pared by 1 base and J by 5 bases, with 9 bases between. CDR3 DNA: TGTGCCAGCTCACCACGGGACTTCAACAATGAGCAGTTCTTC. Encoded protein: CASSPRDFNNEQFF.

The chain recombines TRBV11-2 with TRBJ2-5; 14 nucleotides align to TRBD2. The CDR3 contains 17 residues. V dropped 5 bases and J dropped 5; count of bases not matched to a gene: 10. The germline gives CDR1 SGHAT, CDR2 FQNNGV. The CDR3 coding sequence is TGTGCCAGCAGCCCGGGTCGGGGACTAGCGGGAGCGGAGACCCAGTACTTC. Residues: CASSPGRGLAGAETQYF. The complete variable domain, with remaining parts taken from reference TRBV11-2 and TRBJ2-5, reads EAGVAQSPRYKIIEKRQSVAFWCNPISGHATLYWYQQILGQGPKLLIQFQNNGVVDDSQLPKDRFSAERLKGVDSTLKIQPAKLEDSAVYLCASSPGRGLAGAETQYFGPGTRLLVL.

This clone has more than one count but fewer than ten. The chain joins TRBV27 to TRBJ1-5; D not certain. The V gene lost 3 bases and the J gene lost 2 bases, with 8 bases spanning the gap. The germline CDR1 and CDR2 sequences are MNHEY and SMNVEV (reference sequence). The CDR3 sequence is 14 residues long. The CDR3 loop is CASSLDRGNQPQHF. CDR3 coding DNA: TGTGCCAGCAGTTTGGATAGGGGCAATCAGCCCCAGCATTTT.

The CDR3 DNA sequence: TGTGCCAGCAGTCCAAGGACAGGGCCCACCGGGGAGCTGTTTTTT. Translated, it gives CASSPRTGPTGELFF. The chain has TRBV27 and TRBJ2-2; 8 nucleotides agree with TRBD1. V trimming: 5 bases; J trimming: 4 bases; junction bases outside the gene matches: 6. Per germline, CDR1 MNHEY and CDR2 SMNVEV (reference sequence). The CDR3 consists of 15 residues.

CDR3 DNA: TGTGCCAGCAGTGAGCAACGGGGCTCGGCGCTCTATGGCTACACCTTC. Protein: CASSEQRGSALYGYTF. V is TRBV25-1 and J is TRBJ1-2, with a weak D call TRBD1 (5 bases). Trimming removed 3 bases at V and 4 bases at J, with 18 bases between. The CDR3 loop spans 16 amino acids. CDR1 is MGHDK and CDR2 is SYGVNS in the germline V gene.

The V call is TRBV7-9, the J call TRBJ2-7; 9 nucleotides agree with TRBD1. The junction had 8 bases not matched to a gene; V was cut back by 5 bases and J by 3 bases. This CDR3 has 15 amino acids. Germline CDR1 reads SEHNR; CDR2 reads FQNEAQ (reference sequence). DNA of the CDR3: TGTGCCAGCAGCCGAGCGAGGACAGGGGACTACGAGCAGTACTTC. Protein product: CASSRARTGDYEQYF.

The rearrangement uses TRBV4-3 and TRBJ2-6, with D unresolved. The germline V and J ends were trimmed by 4 bases and 0 bases, with 7 bases remaining between them. This CDR3 is 15 amino acids long. Looked up from germline, CDR1 is LGHNA and CDR2 is YSLEER. In nucleotides, the CDR3 is TGCGCCAGCAGCCCTAGAGTCTCTGGGGCCAACGTCCTGACTTTC. Translating it yields CASSPRVSGANVLTF.

The V call is TRBV7-6, the J call TRBJ2-2, with TRBD2 as a possible D gene (6 bases). Trimming removed 1 base at V and 3 bases at J, with 12 bases between. The germline gives CDR1 SGHVS, CDR2 FNYEAQ. The CDR3 loop spans 16 amino acids. CDR3 amino acids: CASSLGPAGYTGELFF. The CDR3 bases are TGTGCCAGCAGCTTAGGCCCAGCGGGCTACACCGGGGAGCTGTTTTTT.

V is TRBV12-5 and J is TRBJ2-7; D is uncertain. The V and J ends lost 1 base and 4 bases respectively, with 5 bases between them. Germline V gene sequence: CDR1 LGHNT, CDR2 FRNRAP. This CDR3 has 12 amino acids. The CDR3, as DNA: TGTGCTAGTGGTTTGGACACTTACGAGCAGTACTTC. It encodes CASGLDTYEQYF.

In its sample, this clone was seen a few times. The V call is TRBV11-2, the J call TRBJ1-6; D gene ambiguous. In germline, CDR1 is SGHAT, CDR2 FQNNGV. The CDR3 is 15 amino acids. Between the trimmed V and J ends, which lost 6 bases and 13 bases, there was a span of 22 bases. The CDR3 spells CASSFSRDHGWPLHF. The CDR3 DNA follows: TGTGCCAGCAGTTTTTCCCGGGATCACGGGTGGCCCCTCCACTTT.

This clone was detected only a few times. The rearrangement links TRBV18 to TRBJ2-7; possible D gene TRBD1, 7 bases. This CDR3 has 15 residues. From germline, CDR1 is KGHSH and CDR2 LQKENI. V shed 1 base and J shed 2 bases, with 12 bases lying between them. CDR3 coding DNA: TGTGCCAGCTCACCACTGGCAGGGGGGACCTACGAGCAGTACTTC. This codes for CASSPLAGGTYEQYF.

A few counts support this clone. The chain is built from TRBV5-1 and TRBJ1-5, with a tentative D call TRBD1 (6 bases). This CDR3 has 16 residues. Trimming cost V 0 bases and J 7 bases, with 17 bases left between them. From germline, CDR1 is SGHRS and CDR2 YFSETQ. DNA of the CDR3: TGCGCCAGCAGCTTGGAACCTGGGGGCAGGGACCAGCCCCAGCATTTT. Protein: CASSLEPGGRDQPQHF.

The chain joins TRBV29-1 to TRBJ1-1; D unclear. Looked up from germline, CDR1 is SQVTM and CDR2 is ANQGSEA. Trimming cost V 8 bases and J 2 bases, with 15 bases left between them. The CDR3 extends over 13 amino acids. CDR3 in amino acids: CSYRDGGNTEAFF. In nucleotides, the CDR3 is TGCAGCTATCGAGATGGAGGTAACACTGAAGCTTTCTTT.

The rearrangement uses TRBV4-1 and TRBJ2-2; possibly TRBD1 for D (5 bases). Per germline, CDR1 MGHRA and CDR2 YSYEKL. The CDR3 totals 16 residues. V lost 3 bases, J lost 0 bases, and 11 bases lay in between. The CDR3 loop is CASSHGQGSNTGELFF. For the CDR3, the DNA is TGCGCCAGCAGCCACGGACAAGGCTCGAACACCGGGGAGCTGTTTTTT.

This rearrangement joins TRBV7-8 to TRBJ2-1, with a tentative D call TRBD1 (5 bases). The V end lost 6 bases, the J end lost 4 bases, and 7 bases lay between the germline ends. CDR3 length: 12 amino acids. CDR1 and CDR2 (germline): SGHVS, FQNEAQ. As DNA, the CDR3 is TGTGCCAGCAGGGGGCCGTACAATGAGCAGTTCTTC. Protein: CASRGPYNEQFF.

The chain employs TRBV5-1 and TRBJ2-1, with D maybe TRBD1 (5 bases). CDR1 and CDR2 (germline): SGHRS, YFSETQ. V was pared by 6 bases and J by 7 bases, with 11 bases between. This CDR3 contains 12 residues. For the CDR3, the DNA is TGCGCCAGCAAGCGTCAGGGAAATGAGCAGTTCTTC. Protein sequence: CASKRQGNEQFF. Full variable domain (missing parts from reference TRBV5-1 and TRBJ2-1): KAGVTQTPRYLIKTRGQQVTLSCSPISGHRSVSWYQQTPGQGLQFLFEYFSETQRNKGNFPGRFSGRQFSNSRSEMNVSTLELGDSALYLCASKRQGNEQFFGPGTRLTVL.

The gene calls are TRBV7-2 and TRBJ2-3; tentative D call: TRBD2 (5 bases). CDR1 and CDR2 from the germline V gene are SGHTA and FQGNSA. The V end was cut by 5 bases, the J end by 2 bases, with 17 bases between. The CDR3 spans 16 residues. CDR3 bases: TGTGCCAGCAGCCCTTCGGCGGGTTTTCCCACAGATACGCAGTATTTT. Translation: CASSPSAGFPTDTQYF.

V is TRBV9 and J is TRBJ2-5, with unresolved D. The CDR3 runs to 15 residues. Germline V gene lookup returns CDR1 SGDLS and CDR2 YYNGEE. The V end lost 0 bases, the J end lost 2 bases, and 11 bases lay between the germline ends. This CDR3 is CASSVGIGVQETQYF. The DNA of the CDR3 is TGTGCCAGCAGCGTAGGAATAGGCGTACAAGAGACCCAGTACTTC.

The rearrangement uses TRBV5-4 and TRBJ2-7; 8 bases fit TRBD1. Germline V gene sequence: CDR1 SGHNT, CDR2 YYREEE (reference sequence). V gave up 3 bases and J gave up 6 bases; unmatched junction bases: 8. The CDR3 is made up of 14 amino acids. For the CDR3, the DNA is TGTGCCAGCAGCTGGGCGACAGGGGACGGCGAGCAGTACTTC. This sequence encodes CASSWATGDGEQYF. The full variable domain, its missing parts supplied by reference TRBV5-4 and TRBJ2-7, is ETGVTQSPTHLIKTRGQQVTLRCSSQSGHNTVSWYQQALGQGPQFIFQYYREEENGRGNFPPRFSGLQFPNYSSELNVNALELDDSALYLCASSWATGDGEQYFGPGTRLTVT.

This chain connects TRBV29-1 to TRBJ2-1, with D perhaps matching TRBD1 or TRBD2 (6 bases each). This CDR3 spans 13 amino acids. The ends were cut back, 8 bases at V and 1 base at J, with 12 bases in the middle. In germline, CDR1 is SQVTM, CDR2 ANQGSEA. The CDR3 nucleotides are TGCAGCACCAAGGGGGGATCCTACAATGAGCAGTTCTTC. Its protein product is CSTKGGSYNEQFF.

J is TRBJ1-1 and V is TRBV14, with 10 bases fitting TRBD1. Germline loops: CDR1 SGHDN, CDR2 FVKESK. There are 17 residues in the CDR3. V lost 4 bases and J lost 4; bases outside the gene matches: 12. CDR3 amino acids: CASSPMNPGQGITEAFF. CDR3 sequence (DNA): TGTGCCAGCAGCCCAATGAACCCGGGACAGGGGATCACTGAAGCTTTCTTT.

The chain is built from TRBV5-1 and TRBJ1-1; perhaps TRBD1 as D (5 bases). This CDR3 is built from 12 residues. Per the germline V gene, CDR1 is SGHRS and CDR2 is YFSETQ. The V and J ends lost 7 bases and 3 bases respectively, with 10 bases between them. CDR3 sequence: CASRQLDTEAFF. For the CDR3, the DNA is TGCGCCAGCCGACAGTTGGACACTGAAGCTTTCTTT.

The chain carries TRBV7-6 and TRBJ2-5, with 8 bases lining up with TRBD2. Germline CDR1 is SGHVS and CDR2 is FNYEAQ. V dropped 0 bases and J dropped 4; count of bases not matched to a gene: 7. The CDR3 contains 16 residues. CDR3 sequence: CASSLAGLDLRETQYF. CDR3 DNA sequence: TGTGCCAGCAGCTTAGCGGGACTAGATCTTAGAGAGACCCAGTACTTC.

The V gene is TRBV9, the J gene TRBJ2-2; possible D gene TRBD2, 6 bases. V was trimmed by 0 bases and J by 4 bases, leaving 13 bases between them. The CDR3 covers 16 residues. The germline V gene has CDR1 SGDLS and CDR2 YYNGEE. CDR3 bases: TGTGCCAGCAGCGTAGTGGTGGGAGGCGGCACCGGGGAGCTGTTTTTT. The encoded protein is CASSVVVGGGTGELFF. The variable domain in full, with the rest retrieved from reference TRBV9 and TRBJ2-2, is DSGVTQTPKHLITATGQRVTLRCSPRSGDLSVYWYQQSLDQGLQFLIQYYNGEERAKGNILERFSAQQFPDLHSELNLSSLELGDSALYFCASSVVVGGGTGELFFGEGSRLTVL.

This chain uses TRBV9 with TRBJ2-1; 7 bases align to TRBD1. After removal of 0 bases from V and 7 bases from J, the junction contained 10 bases not matched to a gene. The CDR3 runs 16 residues. CDR1 is SGDLS and CDR2 is YYNGEE in the germline V gene. The chain's CDR3 is CASSVGDSFLWNEQFF. DNA for the CDR3: TGTGCCAGCAGCGTAGGGGACAGCTTCCTGTGGAATGAGCAGTTCTTC.